This T cell receptor beta chain derives from a study of control samples from healthy donors and cancer patients. The germline gives CDR1 KGHSH, CDR2 LQKENI. Germline trimming cut 5 bases from V and 3 bases from J; bases unmatched to any gene: 9. The CDR3 covers 16 residues. Only in-frame clones appear in the TCRdb table, and some are missing; sequencing was by immunoSEQ multiplex PCR. The sample holds roughly 86,000 clones, just over 90% seen once. J is TRBJ1-3 and V is TRBV18, with 8 positions matching TRBD1. The sequence derives from a woman aged 30 to 39 in good health. The specimen sequenced was blood. The CDR3 DNA sequence: TGTGCCAGCTCAACAGGGGGAACAGTTGGTGGAAACACCATATATTTT. It codes for CASSTGGTVGGNTIYF.